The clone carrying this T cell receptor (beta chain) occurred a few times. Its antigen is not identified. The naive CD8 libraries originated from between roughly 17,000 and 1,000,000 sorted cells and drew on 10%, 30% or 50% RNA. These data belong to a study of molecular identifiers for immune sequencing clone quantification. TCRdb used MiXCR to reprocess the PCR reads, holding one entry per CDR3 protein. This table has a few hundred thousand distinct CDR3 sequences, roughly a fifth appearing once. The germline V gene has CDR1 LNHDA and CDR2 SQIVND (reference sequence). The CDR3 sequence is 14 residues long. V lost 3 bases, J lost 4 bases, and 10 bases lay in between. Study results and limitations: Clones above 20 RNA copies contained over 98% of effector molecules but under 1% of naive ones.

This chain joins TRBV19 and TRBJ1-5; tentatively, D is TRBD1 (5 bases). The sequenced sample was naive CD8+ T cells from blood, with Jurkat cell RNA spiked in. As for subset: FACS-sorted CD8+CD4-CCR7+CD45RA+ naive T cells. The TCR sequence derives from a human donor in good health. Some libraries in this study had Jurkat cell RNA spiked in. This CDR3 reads CASSIPGSNQPQHF. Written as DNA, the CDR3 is TGTGCCAGTAGTATCCCAGGGTCAAATCAGCCCCAGCATTTT.